Listed below are T cell receptor beta chains from one sample, sequenced in a study of identical twins. TCRdb reprocessed the 5' RACE reads via MiXCR and lists one record per CDR3 protein. The sample has over 200,000 distinct CDR3 sequences, roughly a tenth seen once. Sequencing used memory (CD45RO+) T cells sorted from blood. Receptor source: a woman under 30 in good health. The CDR3 runs from the conserved cysteine through the conserved F or W.

J gene	V gene	CDR3 protein
TRBJ2-3	TRBV5-1	CASQLAVSTDTQYF
TRBJ1-5	TRBV19	CASSIKGSQPQHF
TRBJ1-2	TRBV3-1	CASSQKSGTYGYTF
TRBJ2-1	TRBV5-1	CASSLAATRSNNEQFF
TRBJ1-2	TRBV2	CASGPGGGRSYGYTF
TRBJ1-2	TRBV6-1	CASSVGTDYGYTF
TRBJ1-5	TRBV3-1	CASSQGAPGNQPQHF
TRBJ2-7	TRBV18	CASSPSGLATLGQYF
TRBJ1-4	TRBV30	CAWSQGTGEKLFF
TRBJ1-5	TRBV12-5	CASGSGYDLNSNQPQHF